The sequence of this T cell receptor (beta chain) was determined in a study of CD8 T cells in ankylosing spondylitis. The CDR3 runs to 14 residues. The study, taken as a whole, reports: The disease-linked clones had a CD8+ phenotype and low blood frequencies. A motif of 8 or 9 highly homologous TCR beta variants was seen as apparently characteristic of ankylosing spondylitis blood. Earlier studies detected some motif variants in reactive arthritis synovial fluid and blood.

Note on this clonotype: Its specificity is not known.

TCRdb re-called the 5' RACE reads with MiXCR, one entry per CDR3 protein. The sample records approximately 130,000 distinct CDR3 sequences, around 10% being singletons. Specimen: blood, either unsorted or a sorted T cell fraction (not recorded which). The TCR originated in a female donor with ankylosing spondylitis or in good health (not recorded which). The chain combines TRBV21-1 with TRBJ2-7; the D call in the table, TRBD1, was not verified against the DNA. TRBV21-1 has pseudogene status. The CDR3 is CASSKKDTSYEQYF. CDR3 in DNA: TGTGCCAGCAGCAAAAAGGACACGTCCTACGAGCAGTACTTC.